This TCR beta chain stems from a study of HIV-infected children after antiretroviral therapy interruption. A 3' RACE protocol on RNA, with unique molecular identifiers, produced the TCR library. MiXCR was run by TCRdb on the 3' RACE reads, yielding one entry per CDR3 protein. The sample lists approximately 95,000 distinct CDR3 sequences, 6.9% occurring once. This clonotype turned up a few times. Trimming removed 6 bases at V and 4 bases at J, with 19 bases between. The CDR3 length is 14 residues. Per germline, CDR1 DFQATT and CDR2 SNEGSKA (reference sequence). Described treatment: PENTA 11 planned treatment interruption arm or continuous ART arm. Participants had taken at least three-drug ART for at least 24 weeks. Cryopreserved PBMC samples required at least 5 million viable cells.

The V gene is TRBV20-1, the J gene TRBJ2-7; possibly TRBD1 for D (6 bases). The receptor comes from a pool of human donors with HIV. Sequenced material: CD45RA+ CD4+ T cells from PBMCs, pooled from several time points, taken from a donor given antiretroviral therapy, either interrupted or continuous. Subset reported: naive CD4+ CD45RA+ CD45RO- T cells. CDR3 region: CSAELQGRIYEQYF. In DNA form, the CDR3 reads TGCAGTGCGGAACTACAGGGTCGAATTTACGAGCAGTACTTC.